The rows below give T cell receptor beta chains drawn from one sample of a study of cytomegalovirus exposure and HLA in healthy donors. Generated by immunoSEQ multiplex PCR, the TCRdb table keeps only in-frame clones and is missing some. The sample lists about 200,000 clones; 65% to 90% were seen once. The sample taken for sequencing was PBMCs. The source is a woman in her 30s in good health and CMV-seronegative. Both conserved end residues are trimmed from each CDR3. The order of the fields is V gene, J gene, CDR3 protein.

v_call: TRBV6-6
j_call: TRBJ1-2
cdr3_aa: ASSRDRGSGGYT

v_call: TRBV6-6
j_call: TRBJ1-4
cdr3_aa: ASSFAGEKLF

v_call: TRBV18
j_call: TRBJ2-5
cdr3_aa: ASSPPGAETQY

v_call: TRBV28
j_call: TRBJ1-1
cdr3_aa: ASSRPGDVTEAF

v_call: TRBV2
j_call: TRBJ1-5
cdr3_aa: ASSNSAGGNQPQH

v_call: TRBV30
j_call: TRBJ2-1
cdr3_aa: AWRLGLAGVNEQF

v_call: TRBV7-9
j_call: TRBJ1-1
cdr3_aa: ASSPTQDPAF

v_call: TRBV29-1
j_call: TRBJ2-1
cdr3_aa: SVEAPPISYNEQF

v_call: TRBV2
j_call: TRBJ1-3
cdr3_aa: ASSDPGGAGNTIY

v_call: TRBV6-1
j_call: TRBJ1-4
cdr3_aa: ASSPTGAHHEKLF

v_call: TRBV27
j_call: TRBJ2-7
cdr3_aa: ASRFQGQSYEQY

v_call: TRBV2
j_call: TRBJ2-3
cdr3_aa: ASSVQGLDTQY

v_call: TRBV19
j_call: TRBJ1-5
cdr3_aa: ASSTLMQGWNQPQH

v_call: TRBV5-1
j_call: TRBJ2-2
cdr3_aa: ASSFLQQGTTGELF

v_call: TRBV11-2
j_call: TRBJ2-4
cdr3_aa: ASSRGGGGKNIQY

v_call: TRBV2
j_call: TRBJ1-3
cdr3_aa: ASEYTGTHSGNTIY

v_call: TRBV21-1
j_call: TRBJ1-6
cdr3_aa: ASSRGQVTGVPNSPLH

v_call: TRBV7-9
j_call: TRBJ1-1
cdr3_aa: ASSLTGEETEAF

v_call: TRBV2
j_call: TRBJ2-1
cdr3_aa: ASHWHNEQF

v_call: TRBV2
j_call: TRBJ1-3
cdr3_aa: ASTRTTGNTIY

v_call: TRBV9
j_call: TRBJ2-5
cdr3_aa: ASSVADRHPGETQY

v_call: TRBV5-1
j_call: TRBJ2-1
cdr3_aa: ASSLGDRGNEQF

v_call: TRBV30
j_call: TRBJ1-1
cdr3_aa: ASTGNTEAF

v_call: TRBV5-8
j_call: TRBJ2-7
cdr3_aa: ASSFRSGGRIYEQY

v_call: TRBV4-1
j_call: TRBJ1-1
cdr3_aa: ASSYQAGAGNTEAF

v_call: TRBV18
j_call: TRBJ1-3
cdr3_aa: ASSPPAGFGNTIY

v_call: TRBV5-1
j_call: TRBJ2-5
cdr3_aa: ASSLVPGGQETQY

v_call: TRBV28
j_call: TRBJ2-1
cdr3_aa: ASSSVAGSFINNEQF

v_call: TRBV7-9
j_call: TRBJ2-1
cdr3_aa: ASSTLAGGLDEQF

v_call: TRBV25-1
j_call: TRBJ2-1
cdr3_aa: ASTGYNEQF

v_call: TRBV9
j_call: TRBJ2-7
cdr3_aa: ASSVSQTYSYEQY

v_call: TRBV6-5
j_call: TRBJ1-2
cdr3_aa: ASSEPGQNYGYT

v_call: TRBV27
j_call: TRBJ2-2
cdr3_aa: ASGRLAGETGELF

v_call: TRBV9
j_call: TRBJ2-3
cdr3_aa: ASSVGASGTDTQY

v_call: TRBV14
j_call: TRBJ2-7
cdr3_aa: ASSPLAGGSSYEQY

v_call: TRBV6-5
j_call: TRBJ1-2
cdr3_aa: ASSPLGDNYGYT

v_call: TRBV5-1
j_call: TRBJ2-1
cdr3_aa: ASSWGLAGASYNEQF

v_call: TRBV28
j_call: TRBJ2-2
cdr3_aa: ASSIPGGTGELF

v_call: TRBV6-6
j_call: TRBJ1-2
cdr3_aa: ASSYSPDRGGGYT

v_call: TRBV19
j_call: TRBJ2-7
cdr3_aa: ASRSKSSYEQY

v_call: TRBV6-6
j_call: TRBJ2-1
cdr3_aa: ASSPRTDLNEQF

v_call: TRBV7-9
j_call: TRBJ2-5
cdr3_aa: ASSLGLSGNQETQY

v_call: TRBV5-1
j_call: TRBJ2-5
cdr3_aa: ASTFPGGRAQETQY

v_call: TRBV6-1
j_call: TRBJ2-1
cdr3_aa: ASSKTLPPYNEQF

v_call: TRBV28
j_call: TRBJ1-1
cdr3_aa: ASLPPTGATEAF

v_call: TRBV25-1
j_call: TRBJ2-5
cdr3_aa: ASHRAGGGETQY

v_call: TRBV19
j_call: TRBJ2-3
cdr3_aa: ASSAGGLTDTQY

v_call: TRBV6-1
j_call: TRBJ1-1
cdr3_aa: ASSPGTNSHTEAF

v_call: TRBV14
j_call: TRBJ2-6
cdr3_aa: ASSQTGPDVLT

v_call: TRBV11-1
j_call: TRBJ2-4
cdr3_aa: ASSLPGTAEAKNIQY

v_call: TRBV18
j_call: TRBJ1-2
cdr3_aa: ASSREHQGGGYT

v_call: TRBV29-1
j_call: TRBJ2-7
cdr3_aa: SVDLAGVGEQY

v_call: TRBV5-4
j_call: TRBJ2-3
cdr3_aa: ASSFRGSLTDTQY